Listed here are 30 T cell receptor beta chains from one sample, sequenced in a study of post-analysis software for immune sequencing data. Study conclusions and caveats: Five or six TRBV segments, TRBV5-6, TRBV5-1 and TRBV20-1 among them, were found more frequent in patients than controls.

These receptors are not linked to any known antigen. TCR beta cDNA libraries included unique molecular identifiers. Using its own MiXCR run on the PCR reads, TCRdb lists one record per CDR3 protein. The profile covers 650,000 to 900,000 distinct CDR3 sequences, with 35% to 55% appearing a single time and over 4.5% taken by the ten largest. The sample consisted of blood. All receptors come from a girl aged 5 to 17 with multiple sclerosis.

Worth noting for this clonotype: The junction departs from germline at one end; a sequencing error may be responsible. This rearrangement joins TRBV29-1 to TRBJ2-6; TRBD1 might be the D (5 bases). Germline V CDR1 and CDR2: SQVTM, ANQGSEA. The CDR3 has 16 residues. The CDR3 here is CSVEGYGFSGANVRTF. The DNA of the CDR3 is TGCAGCGTTGAAGGTTACGGATTCTCTGGGGCCAACGTCCGGACTTTC.

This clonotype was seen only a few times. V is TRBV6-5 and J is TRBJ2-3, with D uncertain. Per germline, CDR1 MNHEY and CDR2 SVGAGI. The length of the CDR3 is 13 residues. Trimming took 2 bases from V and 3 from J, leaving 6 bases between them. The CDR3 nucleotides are TGTGCCAGCAGTTACGGTCAGACAGATACGCAGTATTTT. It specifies CASSYGQTDTQYF.

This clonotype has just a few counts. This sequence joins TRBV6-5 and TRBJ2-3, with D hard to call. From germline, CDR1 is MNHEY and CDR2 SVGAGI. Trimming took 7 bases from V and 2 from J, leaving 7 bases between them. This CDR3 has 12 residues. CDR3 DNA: TGTGCCAGCACCTCAAACACAGATACGCAGTATTTT. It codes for CASTSNTDTQYF.

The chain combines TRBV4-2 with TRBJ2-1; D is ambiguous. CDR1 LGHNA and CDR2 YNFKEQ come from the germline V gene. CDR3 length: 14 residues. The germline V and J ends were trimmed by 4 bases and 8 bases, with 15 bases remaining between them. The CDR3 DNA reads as TGTGCCAGCAGCCGCGGCGACAAGATGGATGAGCAGTTCTTC. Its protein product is CASSRGDKMDEQFF.

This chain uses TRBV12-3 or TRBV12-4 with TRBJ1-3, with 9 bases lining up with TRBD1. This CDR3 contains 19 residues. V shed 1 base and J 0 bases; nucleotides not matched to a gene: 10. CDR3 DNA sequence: TGTGCCAGCAGTTTAGAGTTGATCGGACAGGGGTTCTCTGGAAACACCATATATTTT. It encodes CASSLELIGQGFSGNTIYF.

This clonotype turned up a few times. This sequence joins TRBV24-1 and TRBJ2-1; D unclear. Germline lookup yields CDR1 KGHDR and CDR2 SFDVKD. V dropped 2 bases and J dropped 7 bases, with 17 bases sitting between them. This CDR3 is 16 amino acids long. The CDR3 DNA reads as TGTGCCACCAGTGATTACAGCTCCGGCGCCGATAATGAGCAGTTCTTC. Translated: CATSDYSSGADNEQFF.

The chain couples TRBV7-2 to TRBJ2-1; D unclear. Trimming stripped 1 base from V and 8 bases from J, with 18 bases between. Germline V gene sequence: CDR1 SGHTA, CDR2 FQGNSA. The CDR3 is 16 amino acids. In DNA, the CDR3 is TGTGCCAGCAGCTTAGAGGCGGTGACCCTAGGCTATGAGCAGTTCTTC. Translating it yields CASSLEAVTLGYEQFF. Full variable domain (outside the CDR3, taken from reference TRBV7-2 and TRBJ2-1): GAGVSQSPSNKVTEKGKDVELRCDPISGHTALYWYRQSLGQGLEFLIYFQGNSAPDKSGLPSDRFSAERTGGSVSTLTIQRTQQEDSAVYLCASSLEAVTLGYEQFFGPGTRLTVL.

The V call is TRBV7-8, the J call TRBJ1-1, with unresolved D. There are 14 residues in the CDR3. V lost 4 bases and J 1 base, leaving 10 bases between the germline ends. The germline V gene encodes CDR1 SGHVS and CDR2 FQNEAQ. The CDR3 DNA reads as TGTGCCAGCAGCTACCGGGCGGCGAACACTGAAGCTTTCTTT. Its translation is CASSYRAANTEAFF.

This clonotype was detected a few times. The CDR3 loop is CASSLTQGAQETQYF. CDR3 nucleotides: TGTGCCAGCAGCTTAACTCAGGGGGCCCAAGAGACCCAGTACTTC. The chain recombines TRBV7-3 with TRBJ2-5; 8 bases are shared with TRBD1. There are 15 residues in the CDR3. V was clipped by 0 bases and J by 1 base; unmatched bases: 1. CDR1 SGHTA and CDR2 FQGTGA come from the germline V gene.

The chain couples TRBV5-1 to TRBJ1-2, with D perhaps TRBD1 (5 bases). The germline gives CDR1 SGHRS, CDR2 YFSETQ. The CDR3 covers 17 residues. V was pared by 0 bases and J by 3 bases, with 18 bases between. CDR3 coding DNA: TGCGCCAGCAGCTTGGGGGGCGGGCCGCCCACAGACTATGGCTACACCTTC. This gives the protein CASSLGGGPPTDYGYTF.

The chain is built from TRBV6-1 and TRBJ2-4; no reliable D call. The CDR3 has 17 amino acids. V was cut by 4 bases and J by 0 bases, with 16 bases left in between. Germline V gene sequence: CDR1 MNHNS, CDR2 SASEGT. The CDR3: CASSGANLWGAKNIQYF. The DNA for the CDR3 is TGTGCCAGCAGTGGAGCCAACTTATGGGGAGCCAAAAACATTCAGTACTTC.

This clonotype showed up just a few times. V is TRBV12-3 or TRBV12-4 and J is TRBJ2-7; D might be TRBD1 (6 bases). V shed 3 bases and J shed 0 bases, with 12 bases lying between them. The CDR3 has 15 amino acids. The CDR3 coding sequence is TGTGCCAGCAGTTTTGGGCAGGGGAGCTCCTACGAGCAGTACTTC. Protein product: CASSFGQGSSYEQYF.

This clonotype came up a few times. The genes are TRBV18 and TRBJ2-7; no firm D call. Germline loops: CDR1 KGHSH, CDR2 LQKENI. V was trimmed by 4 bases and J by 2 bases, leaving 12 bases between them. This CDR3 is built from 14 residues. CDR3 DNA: TGTGCCAGCTCACGTGAGACGTACCCCTACGAGCAGTACTTC. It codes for CASSRETYPYEQYF.

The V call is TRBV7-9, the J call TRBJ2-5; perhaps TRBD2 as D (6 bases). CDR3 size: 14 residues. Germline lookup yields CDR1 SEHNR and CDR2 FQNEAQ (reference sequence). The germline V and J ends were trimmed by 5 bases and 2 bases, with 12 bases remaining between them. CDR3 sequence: CASSPRGIQETQYF. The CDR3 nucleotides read TGTGCCAGCAGCCCCCGGGGGATACAAGAGACCCAGTACTTC.

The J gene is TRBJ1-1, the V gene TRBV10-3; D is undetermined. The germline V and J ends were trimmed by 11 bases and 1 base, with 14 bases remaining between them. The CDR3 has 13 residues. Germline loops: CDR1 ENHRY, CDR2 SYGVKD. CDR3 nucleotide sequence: TGTGCCTCGGCGGAACACACGAACACTGAAGCTTTCTTT. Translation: CASAEHTNTEAFF.

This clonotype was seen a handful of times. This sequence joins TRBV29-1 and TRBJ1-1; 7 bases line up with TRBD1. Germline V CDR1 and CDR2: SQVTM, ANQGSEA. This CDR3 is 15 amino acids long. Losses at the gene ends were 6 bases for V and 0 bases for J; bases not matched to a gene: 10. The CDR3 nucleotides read TGCAGCGTAGGACAGGCTTCGTTTATGAACACTGAAGCTTTCTTT. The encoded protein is CSVGQASFMNTEAFF. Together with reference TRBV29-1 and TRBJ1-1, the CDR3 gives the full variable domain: SAVISQKPSRDICQRGTSLTIQCQVDSQVTMMFWYRQQPGQSLTLIATANQGSEATYESGFVIDKFPISRPNLTFSTLTVSNMSPEDSSIYLCSVGQASFMNTEAFFGQGTRLTVV.

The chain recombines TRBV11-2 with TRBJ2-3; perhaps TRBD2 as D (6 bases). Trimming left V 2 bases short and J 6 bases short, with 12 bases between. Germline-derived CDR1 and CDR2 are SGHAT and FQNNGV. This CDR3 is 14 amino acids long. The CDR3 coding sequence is TGTGCCAGCAGCTTAACGGGGGAGACCGATACGCAGTATTTT. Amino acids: CASSLTGETDTQYF.

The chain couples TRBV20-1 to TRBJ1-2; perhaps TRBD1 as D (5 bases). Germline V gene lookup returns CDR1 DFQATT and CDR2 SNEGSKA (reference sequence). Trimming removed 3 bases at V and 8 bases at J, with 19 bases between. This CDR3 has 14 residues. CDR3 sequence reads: CSARGPSGPGGYTF. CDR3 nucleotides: TGCAGTGCTAGGGGACCATCAGGTCCCGGAGGCTACACCTTC.

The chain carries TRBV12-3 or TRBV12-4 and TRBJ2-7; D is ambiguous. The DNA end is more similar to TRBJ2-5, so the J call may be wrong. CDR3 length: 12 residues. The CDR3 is CASSFPGQTQYF. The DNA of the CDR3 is TGTGCCAGCAGTTTCCCAGGCCAGACCCAGTACTTC.

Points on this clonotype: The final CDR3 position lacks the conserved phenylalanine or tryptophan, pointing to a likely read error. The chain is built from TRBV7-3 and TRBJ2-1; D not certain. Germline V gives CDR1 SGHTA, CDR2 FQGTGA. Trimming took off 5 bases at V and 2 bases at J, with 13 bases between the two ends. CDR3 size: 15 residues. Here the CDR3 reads CASSPSVATYNEQFV. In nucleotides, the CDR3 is TGTGCCAGCAGCCCCAGCGTGGCCACCTACAATGAGCAGTTCGTC.

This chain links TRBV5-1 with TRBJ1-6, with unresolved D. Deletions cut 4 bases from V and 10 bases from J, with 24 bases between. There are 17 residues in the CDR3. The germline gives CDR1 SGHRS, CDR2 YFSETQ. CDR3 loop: CASSRLKIGRFGSPLHF. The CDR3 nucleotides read TGCGCCAGCAGCAGACTAAAAATCGGGCGATTCGGATCACCCCTCCACTTT.

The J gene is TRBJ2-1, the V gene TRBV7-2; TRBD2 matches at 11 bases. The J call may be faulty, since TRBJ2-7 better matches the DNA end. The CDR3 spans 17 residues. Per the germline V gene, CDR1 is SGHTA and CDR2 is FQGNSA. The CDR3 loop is CASSPNPSGRSYNEQYF. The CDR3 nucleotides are TGTGCCAGCAGCCCAAACCCTAGCGGGAGGTCTTACAATGAGCAGTACTTC.

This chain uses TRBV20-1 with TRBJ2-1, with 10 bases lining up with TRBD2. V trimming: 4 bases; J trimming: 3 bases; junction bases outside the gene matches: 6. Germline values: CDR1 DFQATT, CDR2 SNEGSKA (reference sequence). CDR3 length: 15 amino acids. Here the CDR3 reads CSAKAGTSVYNEQFF. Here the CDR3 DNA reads TGCAGTGCTAAAGCCGGGACTAGCGTCTACAATGAGCAGTTCTTC.

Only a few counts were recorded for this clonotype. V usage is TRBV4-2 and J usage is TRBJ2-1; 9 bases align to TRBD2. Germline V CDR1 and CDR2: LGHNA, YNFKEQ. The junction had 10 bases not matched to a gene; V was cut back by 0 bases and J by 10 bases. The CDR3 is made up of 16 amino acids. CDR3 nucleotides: TGTGCCAGCAGCCAAGATCCGGCGGGAGGGCTAAGAGAGCAGTTCTTC. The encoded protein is CASSQDPAGGLREQFF.

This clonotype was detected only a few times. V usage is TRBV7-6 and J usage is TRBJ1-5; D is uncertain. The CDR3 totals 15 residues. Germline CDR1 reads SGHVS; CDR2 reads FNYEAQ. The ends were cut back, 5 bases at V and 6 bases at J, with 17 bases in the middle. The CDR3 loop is CASSLYSGEGQPQHF. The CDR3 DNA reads TGTGCCAGCAGCCTGTATTCGGGTGAGGGTCAGCCCCAGCATTTT. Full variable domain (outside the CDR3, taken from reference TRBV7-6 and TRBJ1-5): GAGVSQSPRYKVTKRGQDVALRCDPISGHVSLYWYRQALGQGPEFLTYFNYEAQQDKSGLPNDRFSAERPEGSISTLTIQRTEQRDSAMYRCASSLYSGEGQPQHFGDGTRLSIL.

CDR3 sequence (DNA): TGTGCCAGCAGCTCTACCCCAGGGGACTACTACGAGCAGTACTTC. This encodes CASSSTPGDYYEQYF. V gene TRBV7-2 combines with J gene TRBJ2-1; D perhaps matches TRBD2 (7 bases). The end of the DNA fits TRBJ2-7 better, so the J call may be wrong. The germline gives CDR1 SGHTA, CDR2 FQGNSA. This CDR3 comprises 15 residues.

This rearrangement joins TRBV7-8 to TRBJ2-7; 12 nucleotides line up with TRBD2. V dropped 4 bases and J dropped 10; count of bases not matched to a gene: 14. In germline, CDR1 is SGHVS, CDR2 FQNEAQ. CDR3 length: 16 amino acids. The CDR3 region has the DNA TGTGCCAGCAGCTCTAGGGCGCCTAGCGGGAGGGATTCCCAGTACTTC. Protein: CASSSRAPSGRDSQYF.

The CDR3 loop reads CSARQGPQETQYF. As DNA, the CDR3 is TGCAGTGCTAGACAGGGACCCCAAGAGACCCAGTACTTC. This chain connects TRBV20-1 to TRBJ2-7; D possibly uses TRBD1 or TRBD2 (5 bases each). The end of the DNA aligns better with TRBJ2-5, so the J call may be wrong. The CDR3 consists of 13 residues. The germline CDR1 and CDR2 sequences are DFQATT and SNEGSKA (reference sequence).

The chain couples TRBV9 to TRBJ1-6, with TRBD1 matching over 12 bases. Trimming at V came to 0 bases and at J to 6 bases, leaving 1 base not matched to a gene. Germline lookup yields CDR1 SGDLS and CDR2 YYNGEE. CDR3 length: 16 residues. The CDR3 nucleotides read TGTGCCAGCAGCGTAGAGGGACAGGGGGCTAATTCACCCCTCCACTTT. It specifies CASSVEGQGANSPLHF. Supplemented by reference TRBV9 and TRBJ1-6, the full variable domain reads DSGVTQTPKHLITATGQRVTLRCSPRSGDLSVYWYQQSLDQGLQFLIQYYNGEERAKGNILERFSAQQFPDLHSELNLSSLELGDSALYFCASSVEGQGANSPLHFGNGTRLTVT.

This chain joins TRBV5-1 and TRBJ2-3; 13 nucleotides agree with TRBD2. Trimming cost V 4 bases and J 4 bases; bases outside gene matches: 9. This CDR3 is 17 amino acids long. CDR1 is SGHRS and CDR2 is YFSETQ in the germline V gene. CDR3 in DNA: TGCGCCAGCAGCCACGGAACTAGCGGGAGGGCTCCAGATACGCAGTATTTT. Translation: CASSHGTSGRAPDTQYF.